What follows is one T cell receptor beta chain and its context. V lost 0 bases to trimming and J lost 2 bases, with 11 bases between them. Germline V gene sequence: CDR1 LNHDA, CDR2 SQIVND (reference sequence). The CDR3 sequence is 16 residues long. Authors' methods: Nucleated cell number was recorded as an estimate derived from reference gene primer amplification. Measured with immunoSEQ multiplex PCR; TCRdb has only the in-frame clones, and not every one. The V and J calls and clone size were taken over from that table, and D and trimming were inferred from the DNA. The sample holds 200,000 or so clones, around 87% seen once. The data derive from a study of blood T cell repertoires in COVID-19. Study overall: The United States, Italy and Spain provided the acute and convalescent COVID-19 samples. T cells, B-cell-depleted T cells, or PBMCs provided the cDNA or gDNA that served as material.

The sample was peripheral blood. The sequence was obtained from a man in his 60s with acute or convalescent COVID-19. The gene calls are TRBV19 and TRBJ2-1; a possible D gene is TRBD2 (5 bases). The CDR3 nucleotides read TGTGCCAGTAGTATAGACGGGGTCTCCACCTACAATGAGCAGTTCTTC. Amino acids: CASSIDGVSTYNEQFF.